Following are 10 T cell receptor beta chains from one sample sequenced in a study of graft-versus-host responses after intestinal transplantation. Measured with immunoSEQ multiplex PCR; TCRdb has only the in-frame clones, and not every one. The profile shows about 96,000 clones, just under 95% of them singletons. Their antigens remain unidentified. Here the sequenced sample was unstimulated CD4+ T cells sorted from spleen or lymph node cells, taken before intestinal transplant. All receptors come from a human donor who received an intestinal transplant.

The rearrangement uses TRBV30 and TRBJ2-1; perhaps TRBD1 as D (5 bases). Germline loops: CDR1 GTSNPN, CDR2 SVGIG (reference sequence). The CDR3 is 15 residues long. Trimming stripped 5 bases from V and 0 bases from J, with 14 bases between. This CDR3 is CAWGAGQSSYNEQFF. The CDR3 bases are TGTGCCTGGGGGGCCGGCCAGAGCTCCTACAATGAGCAGTTCTTC.

The chain couples TRBV30 to TRBJ1-3; 8 bases align to TRBD1. Germline V gene sequence: CDR1 GTSNPN, CDR2 SVGIG (reference sequence). This CDR3 has 15 amino acids. Germline trimming cut 2 bases from V and 4 bases from J; bases unmatched to any gene: 7. The CDR3 reads CAWSPPRGLGNTIYF. In DNA form, the CDR3 reads TGTGCCTGGAGTCCCCCCAGGGGGCTGGGAAACACCATATATTTT.

This clone came up once. The V and J genes are TRBV6-5 and TRBJ2-3; tentatively, D is TRBD1 (6 bases). The V end was cut by 6 bases, the J end by 4 bases, with 8 bases between. The CDR3 totals 12 residues. Germline CDR1 reads MNHEY; CDR2 reads SVGAGI. The CDR3 loop reads CASSEGADTQYF. The CDR3 DNA reads TGTGCCAGCAGCGAGGGGGCAGATACGCAGTATTTT.

This chain links TRBV30 with TRBJ2-3; 11 nucleotides agree with TRBD2. CDR1 is GTSNPN, CDR2 SVGIG, per germline (reference sequence). The CDR3 has 15 amino acids. V trimming: 1 base; J trimming: 7 bases; junction bases outside the gene matches: 7. In nucleotides, the CDR3 is TGTGCCTGGAGTGCTGATAGCGGGAGGGCAAATACGCAGTATTTT. Protein sequence: CAWSADSGRANTQYF.

V and J are TRBV7-7 and TRBJ2-5; D possibly corresponds to TRBD2 (6 bases). Trimming removed 5 bases at V and 1 base at J, with 17 bases between. Looked up from germline, CDR1 is SSHAT and CDR2 is FNYEAQ (reference sequence). This CDR3 has 16 amino acids. DNA for the CDR3: TGTGCCAGCAGCCTGAACGCCGTAGCGGTCCAAGAGACCCAGTACTTC. Translated, it gives CASSLNAVAVQETQYF. The full variable domain, rest sourced from reference TRBV7-7 and TRBJ2-5, is GAGVSQSPRYKVTKRGQDVTLRCDPISSHATLYWYQQALGQGPEFLTYFNYEAQPDKSGLPSDRFSAERPEGSISTLTIQRTEQRDSAMYRCASSLNAVAVQETQYFGPGTRLLVL.

V and J are TRBV9 and TRBJ2-7; D is perhaps TRBD1 (6 bases). V was trimmed by 3 bases and J by 7 bases, leaving 17 bases between them. This CDR3 comprises 14 residues. Germline CDR1 is SGDLS and CDR2 is YYNGEE. The CDR3 DNA sequence: TGTGCCAGCAGCGCGGGACACATGACCGGGGAGCAGTACTTC. Amino acid sequence: CASSAGHMTGEQYF.

The V call is TRBV9, the J call TRBJ2-1; 9 bases map to TRBD2. The ends lost 2 bases at V and 2 bases at J; junction bases unmatched: 5. Germline CDR1 reads SGDLS; CDR2 reads YYNGEE. This CDR3 comprises 16 residues. The CDR3 nucleotides read TGTGCCAGCAGCGTTAGCGGGAGAACGGCCTACAATGAGCAGTTCTTC. Its translation: CASSVSGRTAYNEQFF.

This chain joins TRBV7-9 and TRBJ1-2; no definite D call. Germline V CDR1 and CDR2: SEHNR, FQNEAQ (reference sequence). The CDR3 consists of 14 residues. The V end was cut by 2 bases, the J end by 7 bases, with 14 bases between. CDR3 coding DNA: TGTGCCAGCAGCTTAAGCCAAGTCTCGCCTGGCTACACCTTC. Translation gives CASSLSQVSPGYTF.

This chain's CDR3 is CASSQEASGTGDTQYF. CDR3 bases: TGCGCCAGCAGCCAAGAGGCTAGCGGGACCGGCGATACGCAGTATTTT. The chain recombines TRBV4-1 with TRBJ2-3; the match to TRBD2 covers 9 bases. The length of the CDR3 is 16 residues. The V gene end was trimmed by 0 bases and the J gene end by 6 bases; junction bases not matched to a gene: 7. The germline CDR1 and CDR2 sequences are MGHRA and YSYEKL.

The chain recombines TRBV11-1 with TRBJ1-1; 9 nucleotides line up with TRBD1. The V segment lost 4 bases and the J segment 0 bases; nucleotides outside the gene matches: 6. This CDR3 has 16 residues. Germline V gene sequence: CDR1 SGHAT, CDR2 FQDESV (reference sequence). CDR3 in amino acids: CASSSSGTGMNTEAFF. Written as DNA, the CDR3 is TGTGCCAGCAGCTCGTCCGGGACAGGGATGAACACTGAAGCTTTCTTT.